The 20 T cell receptor beta chains below all came from one sample that was sequenced in a study of identical twins. Using its own MiXCR run on the 5' RACE reads, TCRdb lists one record per CDR3 protein. The table records about 150,000 distinct CDR3 sequences, roughly 3.5% of them present only once. Source material: memory T cells sorted from blood. All receptors come from a young man in good health.

This clonotype has a count of ten or more. The rearrangement uses TRBV6-1 and TRBJ2-1; 9 bases match TRBD1. J gave up 6 bases and V 7 bases, and 13 bases lay outside the gene matches. CDR3 length equals 16 residues. Germline V gives CDR1 MNHNS, CDR2 SASEGT. The CDR3 loop is CASNSPYDRGSNEQFF. In nucleotides, the CDR3 is TGTGCCAGCAACTCCCCCTACGACAGGGGGAGCAATGAGCAGTTCTTC.

This clonotype showed up many times. This rearrangement joins TRBV18 to TRBJ2-5; 8 nucleotides match TRBD2. With V trimmed by 4 bases and J by 14 bases, 12 bases remained unmatched. CDR1 and CDR2 from the germline V gene are KGHSH and LQKENI. This CDR3 is built from 13 residues. This CDR3 reads CASSLPTGGGSYF. For the CDR3, the DNA is TGTGCCAGCTCACTTCCTACGGGAGGGGGAAGTTACTTC.

Many counts were recorded for this clonotype. This chain connects TRBV20-1 to TRBJ2-6; D call uncertain. Deletions cut 0 bases from V and 2 bases from J, with 8 bases between. CDR1 is DFQATT and CDR2 is SNEGSKA in the germline V gene (reference sequence). The CDR3 sequence is 15 residues long. CDR3 in amino acids: CSARDPAPGANVLTF. The CDR3 region has the DNA TGCAGTGCTAGAGACCCCGCTCCTGGGGCCAACGTCCTGACTTTC.

This clonotype was counted many times. The chain links TRBV24-1 to TRBJ2-1; the match to TRBD2 covers 8 bases. The ends lost 11 bases at V and 5 bases at J; junction bases unmatched: 7. The germline V gene has CDR1 KGHDR and CDR2 SFDVKD. The CDR3 runs to 13 residues. CDR3 region: CAIREGPDNEQFF. The CDR3 DNA is TGTGCCATACGGGAGGGCCCGGACAATGAGCAGTTCTTC.

This chain uses TRBV28 with TRBJ1-4; D uncertain. The CDR3 spans 14 residues. The V end lost 2 bases, the J end lost 7 bases, and 11 bases lay between the germline ends. The germline V gene has CDR1 MDHEN and CDR2 SYDVKM. CDR3 residues: CASSLGSWGEKLFF. The CDR3 DNA reads TGTGCCAGCAGTTTAGGGAGTTGGGGTGAAAAACTGTTTTTT. Full variable domain (missing parts from reference TRBV28 and TRBJ1-4): DVKVTQSSRYLVKRTGEKVFLECVQDMDHENMFWYRQDPGLGLRLIYFSYDVKMKEKGDIPEGYSVSREKKERFSLILESASTNQTSMYLCASSLGSWGEKLFFGSGTQLSVL.

This clonotype was seen repeatedly, ten times or more. This chain joins TRBV9 and TRBJ2-4; D perhaps matches TRBD1 (5 bases). The CDR3 sequence is 14 residues long. V dropped 4 bases and J dropped 7 bases, with 15 bases sitting between them. From germline, CDR1 is SGDLS and CDR2 YYNGEE. This CDR3 is CASSPQTVGNIQYF. The CDR3 nucleotides are TGTGCCAGCAGCCCTCAGACAGTTGGGAACATTCAGTACTTC. Full variable domain (rest looked up from reference TRBV9 and TRBJ2-4): DSGVTQTPKHLITATGQRVTLRCSPRSGDLSVYWYQQSLDQGLQFLIQYYNGEERAKGNILERFSAQQFPDLHSELNLSSLELGDSALYFCASSPQTVGNIQYFGAGTRLSVL.

This clonotype was counted ten times or more. The rearrangement links TRBV2 to TRBJ2-2; the D is unclear. Looked up from germline, CDR1 is SNHLY and CDR2 is FYNNEI. The V end lost 4 bases, the J end lost 6 bases, and 15 bases lay between the germline ends. The CDR3 spans 15 residues. The CDR3 DNA reads TGTGCCAGCAGTGTCGCCAGTGTGGCGTCCGGGGAGCTGTTTTTT. Translation: CASSVASVASGELFF. The complete variable domain, with remaining parts taken from reference TRBV2 and TRBJ2-2, reads EPEVTQTPSHQVTQMGQEVILRCVPISNHLYFYWYRQILGQKVEFLVSFYNNEISEKSEIFDDQFSVERPDGSNFTLKIRSTKLEDSAMYFCASSVASVASGELFFGEGSRLTVL.

This clonotype was recorded many times. The chain carries TRBV28 and TRBJ2-6, with D perhaps TRBD1 (6 bases). The CDR3 is 19 amino acids. The V and J ends lost 1 base and 2 bases respectively, with 18 bases between them. The germline V gene has CDR1 MDHEN and CDR2 SYDVKM. In DNA, the CDR3 is TGTGCCAGCAGTTTATTTCTTTCCCGTGGGGGCGCTGGGGCCAACGTCCTGACTTTC. It yields the protein CASSLFLSRGGAGANVLTF.

This clonotype has at least ten counts. This chain connects TRBV11-2 to TRBJ2-1; TRBD2 matches at 15 bases. This CDR3 has 17 amino acids. From germline, CDR1 is SGHAT and CDR2 FQNNGV. V lost 3 bases, J lost 8 bases, and 8 bases stayed unmatched. CDR3 amino acids: CASSLDPGLAGGYEQFF. CDR3 nucleotides: TGTGCCAGCAGCTTGGATCCGGGACTAGCGGGAGGCTATGAGCAGTTCTTC.

At least ten counts were recorded for this clonotype. The rearrangement uses TRBV3-1 and TRBJ1-3, with unresolved D. Germline V gene data show CDR1 as LGHDT and CDR2 as YNNKEL (reference sequence). Deletions cut 0 bases from V and 3 bases from J, with 15 bases between. This CDR3 is 17 amino acids long. CDR3 DNA sequence: TGTGCCAGCAGCCAAGATTCGACGCCTAGAGGTGGAAACACCATATATTTT. Protein product: CASSQDSTPRGGNTIYF.

This clonotype was picked up many times. V gene TRBV27 combines with J gene TRBJ2-2; no clear D. Trimming left V 3 bases short and J 6 bases short, with 8 bases between. Germline lookup yields CDR1 MNHEY and CDR2 SMNVEV (reference sequence). The CDR3 contains 13 residues. The CDR3 DNA reads as TGTGCCAGCAGTTTTTTGGGCGCCGGGGAGCTGTTTTTT. The encoded protein is CASSFLGAGELFF.

Many counts were recorded for this clonotype. V is TRBV2 and J is TRBJ2-7; 10 positions agree with TRBD2. Per the germline V gene, CDR1 is SNHLY and CDR2 is FYNNEI. This CDR3 region has 13 residues. With V trimmed by 8 bases and J by 2 bases, 3 bases remained unmatched. Written as DNA, the CDR3 is TGTGCCAGCGGGACTAGCGAAACCTACGAGCAGTACTTC. The encoded protein is CASGTSETYEQYF.

The sample holds a few counts of this clonotype. The V and J genes are TRBV6-6 and TRBJ1-4, with D possibly matching TRBD1 (5 bases). V was cut by 4 bases and J by 10 bases, with 13 bases left in between. Germline lookup yields CDR1 MNHNY and CDR2 SVGAGI (reference sequence). CDR3 length: 13 amino acids. DNA of the CDR3: TGTGCCAGCAGTTGGGACGAGGTCGGAAAACTGTTTTTT. It specifies CASSWDEVGKLFF.

The table lists this clonotype with many counts. V is TRBV11-2 and J is TRBJ2-5, with TRBD2 as a possible D gene (5 bases). V was trimmed by 4 bases and J by 5 bases, leaving 14 bases between them. Germline V CDR1 and CDR2: SGHAT, FQNNGV. The length of the CDR3 is 14 residues. CDR3 in amino acids: CASSSRGPSETQYF. DNA of the CDR3: TGTGCCAGCAGCTCCAGAGGGCCGTCGGAGACCCAGTACTTC.

The chain couples TRBV11-2 to TRBJ2-7; TRBD2 matches at 7 bases. V shed 1 base, J shed 0 bases, and the junction held 6 bases outside the gene matches. The germline V gene has CDR1 SGHAT and CDR2 FQNNGV. The CDR3 spans 16 residues. The CDR3 loop reads CASSLGGGTHSYEQYF. CDR3 DNA: TGTGCCAGCAGCTTAGGGGGGGGAACCCACTCCTACGAGCAGTACTTC.

This clonotype was observed many times. This rearrangement joins TRBV5-1 to TRBJ1-6; 8 bases are a match to TRBD1. The CDR3 contains 15 residues. After removal of 0 bases from V and 7 bases from J, the junction contained 3 bases not matched to a gene. CDR1 and CDR2 (germline): SGHRS, YFSETQ. The CDR3 DNA sequence: TGCGCCAGCAGCTTGGGACAGGGGAGGAATTCACCCCTCCACTTT. This codes for CASSLGQGRNSPLHF.

This clonotype was detected ten times or more. This chain links TRBV5-1 with TRBJ2-5; TRBD2 matches at 7 bases. Germline V gene sequence: CDR1 SGHRS, CDR2 YFSETQ. The V segment lost 4 bases and the J segment 5 bases; nucleotides outside the gene matches: 8. The CDR3 loop spans 14 amino acids. CDR3 residues: CASSQTSSAETQYF. CDR3 coding DNA: TGCGCCAGCAGCCAGACTAGCTCGGCGGAGACCCAGTACTTC. Full variable domain (rest looked up from reference TRBV5-1 and TRBJ2-5): KAGVTQTPRYLIKTRGQQVTLSCSPISGHRSVSWYQQTPGQGLQFLFEYFSETQRNKGNFPGRFSGRQFSNSRSEMNVSTLELGDSALYLCASSQTSSAETQYFGPGTRLLVL.

This clonotype was seen ten or more times. The chain uses TRBV15 and TRBJ2-5; 7 nucleotides match TRBD1. This CDR3 is 13 amino acids long. CDR1 is LNHNV and CDR2 is YYDKDF in the germline V gene (reference sequence). Trimming cost V 8 bases and J 2 bases; bases outside gene matches: 5. Here the CDR3 DNA reads TGTGCCACCTCGACAGGGAGACAAGAGACCCAGTACTTC. Translating gives CATSTGRQETQYF.

This clonotype was recorded at least ten times. The chain links TRBV9 to TRBJ2-5, with TRBD2 as a possible D gene (6 bases). V was cut by 0 bases and J by 2 bases, with 17 bases left in between. This CDR3 spans 17 amino acids. CDR1 is SGDLS and CDR2 is YYNGEE in the germline V gene. CDR3 protein: CASSVEVSGVPQETQYF. In nucleotides, the CDR3 is TGTGCCAGCAGCGTAGAGGTTAGCGGAGTCCCACAAGAGACCCAGTACTTC.

This clonotype came up many times. The genes are TRBV15 and TRBJ2-5, with D uncertain. CDR1 is LNHNV, CDR2 YYDKDF, per germline (reference sequence). The CDR3 loop spans 12 amino acids. The V and J ends lost 3 bases and 5 bases respectively, with 7 bases between them. The CDR3 protein is CATSSGRETQYF. In DNA form, the CDR3 reads TGTGCCACCAGCAGTGGTAGGGAGACCCAGTACTTC.